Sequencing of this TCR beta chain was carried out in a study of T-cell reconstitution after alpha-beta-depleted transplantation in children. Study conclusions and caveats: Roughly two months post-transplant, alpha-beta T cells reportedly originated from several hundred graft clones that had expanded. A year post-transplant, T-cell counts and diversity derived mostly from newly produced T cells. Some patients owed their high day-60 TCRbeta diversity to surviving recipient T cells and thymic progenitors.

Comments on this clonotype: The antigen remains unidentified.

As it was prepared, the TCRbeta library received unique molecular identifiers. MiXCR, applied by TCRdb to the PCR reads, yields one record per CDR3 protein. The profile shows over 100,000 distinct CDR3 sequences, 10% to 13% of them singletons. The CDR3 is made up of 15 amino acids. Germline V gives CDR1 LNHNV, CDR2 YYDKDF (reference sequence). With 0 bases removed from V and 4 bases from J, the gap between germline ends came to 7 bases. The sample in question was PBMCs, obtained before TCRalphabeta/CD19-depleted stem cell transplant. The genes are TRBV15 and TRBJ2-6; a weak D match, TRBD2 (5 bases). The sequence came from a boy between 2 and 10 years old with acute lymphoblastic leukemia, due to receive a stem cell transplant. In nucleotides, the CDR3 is TGTGCCACCAGCAGAGATCGAGGGGGGGCCAACGTCCTGACTTTC. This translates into CATSRDRGGANVLTF.